This T cell receptor beta chain stems from a study of T cell clonotyping in hematopoietic cell transplantation. Overall study findings and caveats: Without cell sorting, CD4 versus CD8 contributions remain unresolved. Graft donor and pretransplant recipient Inverse Simpson Index values predicted broader posttransplant TCR diversity. Recipient TCR diversity dropped after transplant; expanded clonotypes rose from day 30 to 180.

Assay: immunoSEQ multiplex PCR; the TCRdb copy retains only in-frame clones and omits some. The top ten clones hold less than 1.5% of a sample with 26,000 or so clones, approximately 96% of them seen once. CDR1 SGHTA and CDR2 FQGNSA come from the germline V gene. CDR3 size: 11 residues. Trimming shortened V by 4 bases and J by 8 bases, and 5 bases separated the two germline ends. A word on this clone: Antigen specificity is unknown.

This receptor was taken from a man aged 50-59 years in good health. Some clones in this sample may be carry-over from other donors' samples. Material for sequencing was peripheral blood mononuclear cells. V usage is TRBV7-2 and J usage is TRBJ2-2; D is unclear. The CDR3 region is CASSYEGELFF. The CDR3 DNA reads TGTGCCAGCAGCTACGAGGGGGAGCTGTTTTTT.